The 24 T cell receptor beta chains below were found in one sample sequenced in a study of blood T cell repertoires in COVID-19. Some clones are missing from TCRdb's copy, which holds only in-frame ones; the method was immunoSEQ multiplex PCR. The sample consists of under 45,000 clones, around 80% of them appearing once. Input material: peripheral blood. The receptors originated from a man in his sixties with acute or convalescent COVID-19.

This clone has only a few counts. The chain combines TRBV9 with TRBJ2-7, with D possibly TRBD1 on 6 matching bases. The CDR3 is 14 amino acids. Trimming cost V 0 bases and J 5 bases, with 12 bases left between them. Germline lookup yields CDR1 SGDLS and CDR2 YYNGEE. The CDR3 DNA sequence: TGTGCCAGCAGCGTAGTCCCAGGGGTTGACGAGCAGTACTTC. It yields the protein CASSVVPGVDEQYF. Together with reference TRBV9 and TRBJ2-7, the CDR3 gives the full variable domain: DSGVTQTPKHLITATGQRVTLRCSPRSGDLSVYWYQQSLDQGLQFLIQYYNGEERAKGNILERFSAQQFPDLHSELNLSSLELGDSALYFCASSVVPGVDEQYFGPGTRLTVT.

The CDR3, as DNA: TGTGCCAGCAGCGCAGGGACTAGCGGGATTGAGCAGTTCTTC. Protein: CASSAGTSGIEQFF. The rearrangement links TRBV7-2 to TRBJ2-1, with 13 bases aligning to TRBD2. The length of the CDR3 is 14 residues. From germline, CDR1 is SGHTA and CDR2 FQGNSA. V gave up 5 bases and J gave up 9 bases; unmatched junction bases: 4.

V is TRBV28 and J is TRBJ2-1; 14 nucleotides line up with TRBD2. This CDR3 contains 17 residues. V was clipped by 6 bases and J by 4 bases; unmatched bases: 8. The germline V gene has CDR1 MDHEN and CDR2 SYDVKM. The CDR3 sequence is CASRFLGLAGEYNEQFF. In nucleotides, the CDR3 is TGTGCCAGCAGATTTCTGGGACTAGCGGGAGAGTACAATGAGCAGTTCTTC.

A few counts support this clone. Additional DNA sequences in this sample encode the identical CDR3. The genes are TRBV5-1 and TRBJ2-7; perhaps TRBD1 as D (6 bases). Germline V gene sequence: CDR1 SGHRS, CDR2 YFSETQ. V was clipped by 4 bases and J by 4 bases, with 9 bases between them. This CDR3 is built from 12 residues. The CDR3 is CASSVQGYEQYF. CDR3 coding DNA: TGCGCCAGCAGCGTACAGGGTTACGAGCAGTACTTC.

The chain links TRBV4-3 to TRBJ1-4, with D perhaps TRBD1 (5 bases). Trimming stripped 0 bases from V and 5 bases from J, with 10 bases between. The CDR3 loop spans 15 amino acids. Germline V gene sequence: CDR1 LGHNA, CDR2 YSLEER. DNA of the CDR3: TGCGCCAGCAGCCAAGATAAAGGACACAATGAAAAACTGTTTTTT. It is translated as CASSQDKGHNEKLFF.

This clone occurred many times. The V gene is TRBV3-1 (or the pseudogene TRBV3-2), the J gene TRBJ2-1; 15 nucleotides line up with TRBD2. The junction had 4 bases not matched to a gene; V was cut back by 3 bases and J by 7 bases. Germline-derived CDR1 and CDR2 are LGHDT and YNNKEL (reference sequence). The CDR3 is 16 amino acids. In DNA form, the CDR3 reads TGTGCCAGCAGCCAGGGACTAGCGGGAGGAAAGAATGAGCAGTTCTTC. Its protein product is CASSQGLAGGKNEQFF.

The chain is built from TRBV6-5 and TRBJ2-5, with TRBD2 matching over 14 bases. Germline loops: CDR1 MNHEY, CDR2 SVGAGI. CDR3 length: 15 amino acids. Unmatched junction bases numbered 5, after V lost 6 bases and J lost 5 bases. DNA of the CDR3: TGTGCCAGCAGACCGACTAGCGGGAGGGGTGAGACCCAGTACTTC. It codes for CASRPTSGRGETQYF.

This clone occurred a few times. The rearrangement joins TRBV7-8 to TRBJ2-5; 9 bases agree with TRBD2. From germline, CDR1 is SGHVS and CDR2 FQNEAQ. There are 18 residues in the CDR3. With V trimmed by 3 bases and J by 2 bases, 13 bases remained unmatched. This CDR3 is CASSLASGTFSFQETQYF. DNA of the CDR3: TGTGCCAGCAGCTTGGCTAGCGGGACATTTTCATTTCAAGAGACCCAGTACTTC.

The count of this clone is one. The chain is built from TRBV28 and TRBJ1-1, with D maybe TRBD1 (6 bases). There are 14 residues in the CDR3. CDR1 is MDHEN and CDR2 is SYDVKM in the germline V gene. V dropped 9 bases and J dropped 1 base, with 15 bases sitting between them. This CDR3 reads CASYRDRWNTEAFF. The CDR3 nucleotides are TGTGCCAGTTACAGGGATCGTTGGAACACTGAAGCTTTCTTT. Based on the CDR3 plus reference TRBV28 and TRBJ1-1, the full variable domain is DVKVTQSSRYLVKRTGEKVFLECVQDMDHENMFWYRQDPGLGLRLIYFSYDVKMKEKGDIPEGYSVSREKKERFSLILESASTNQTSMYLCASYRDRWNTEAFFGQGTRLTVV.

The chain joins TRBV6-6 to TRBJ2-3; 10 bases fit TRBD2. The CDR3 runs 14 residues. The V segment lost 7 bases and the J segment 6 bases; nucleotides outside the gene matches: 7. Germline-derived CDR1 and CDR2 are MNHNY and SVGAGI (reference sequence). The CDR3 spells CASIKAGGGDTQYF. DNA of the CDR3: TGTGCCAGCATTAAAGCGGGAGGGGGGGATACGCAGTATTTT.

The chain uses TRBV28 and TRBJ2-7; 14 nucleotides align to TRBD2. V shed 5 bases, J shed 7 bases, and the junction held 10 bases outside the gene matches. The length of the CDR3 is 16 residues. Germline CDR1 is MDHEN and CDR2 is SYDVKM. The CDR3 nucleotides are TGTGCCAGCAGTCTGACTAGCGGGAGGGCCAAAGATGAGCAGTACTTC. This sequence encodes CASSLTSGRAKDEQYF.

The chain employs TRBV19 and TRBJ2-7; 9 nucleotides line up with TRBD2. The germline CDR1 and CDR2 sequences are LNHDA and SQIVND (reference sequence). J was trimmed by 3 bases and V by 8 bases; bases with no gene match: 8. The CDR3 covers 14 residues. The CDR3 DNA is TGTGCCAGTTCCACAATTAGCGGGAGCTACGAGCAGTACTTC. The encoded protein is CASSTISGSYEQYF.

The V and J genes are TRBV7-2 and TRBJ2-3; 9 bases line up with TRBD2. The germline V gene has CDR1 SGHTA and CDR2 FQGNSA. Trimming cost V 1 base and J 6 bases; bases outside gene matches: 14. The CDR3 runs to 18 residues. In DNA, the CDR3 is TGTGCCAGCAGCTTAGAGGGAATTTGGGCGGGAGGGCCGGATACGCAGTATTTT. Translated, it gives CASSLEGIWAGGPDTQYF.

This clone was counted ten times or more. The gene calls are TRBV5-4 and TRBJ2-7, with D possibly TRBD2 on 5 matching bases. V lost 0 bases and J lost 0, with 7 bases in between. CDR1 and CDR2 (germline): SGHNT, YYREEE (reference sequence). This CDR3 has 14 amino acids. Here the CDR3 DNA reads TGTGCCAGCAGCTTGGGAGGGAGCTCCTACGAGCAGTACTTC. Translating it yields CASSLGGSSYEQYF.

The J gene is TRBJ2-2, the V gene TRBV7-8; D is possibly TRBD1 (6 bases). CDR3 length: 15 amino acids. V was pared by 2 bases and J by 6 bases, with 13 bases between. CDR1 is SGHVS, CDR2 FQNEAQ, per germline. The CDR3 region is CASSLRGSIAGELFF. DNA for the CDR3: TGTGCCAGCAGCTTAAGGGGGAGTATCGCCGGGGAGCTGTTTTTT. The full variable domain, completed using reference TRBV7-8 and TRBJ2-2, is GAGVSQSPRYKVAKRGQDVALRCDPISGHVSLFWYQQALGQGPEFLTYFQNEAQLDKSGLPSDRFFAERPEGSVSTLKIQRTQQEDSAVYLCASSLRGSIAGELFFGEGSRLTVL.

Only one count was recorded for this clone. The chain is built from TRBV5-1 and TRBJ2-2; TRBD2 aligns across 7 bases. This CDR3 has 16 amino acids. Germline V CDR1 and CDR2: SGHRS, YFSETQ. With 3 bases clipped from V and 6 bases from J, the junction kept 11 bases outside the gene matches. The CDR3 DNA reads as TGCGCCAGCAGCTCGATATGGACTAGTGGGTCCGGGGAGCTGTTTTTT. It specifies CASSSIWTSGSGELFF.

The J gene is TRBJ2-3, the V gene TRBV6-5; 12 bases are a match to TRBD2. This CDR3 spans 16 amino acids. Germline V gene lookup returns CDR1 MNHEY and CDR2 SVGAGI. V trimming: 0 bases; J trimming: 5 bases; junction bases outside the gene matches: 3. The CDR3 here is CASSYSTGLAGDTQYF. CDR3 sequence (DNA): TGTGCCAGCAGTTACTCGACGGGACTAGCGGGAGATACGCAGTATTTT.

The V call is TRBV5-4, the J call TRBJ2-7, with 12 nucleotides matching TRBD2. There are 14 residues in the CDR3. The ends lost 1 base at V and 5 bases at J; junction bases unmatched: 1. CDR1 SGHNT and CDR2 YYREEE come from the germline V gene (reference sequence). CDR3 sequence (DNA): TGTGCCAGCAGCTTGCTAGCGGGAGGGGACGAGCAGTACTTC. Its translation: CASSLLAGGDEQYF.

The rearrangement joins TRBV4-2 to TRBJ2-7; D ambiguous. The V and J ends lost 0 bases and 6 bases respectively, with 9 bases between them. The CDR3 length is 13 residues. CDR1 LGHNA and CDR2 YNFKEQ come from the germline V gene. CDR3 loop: CASSQDLGSEQYF. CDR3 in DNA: TGTGCCAGCAGCCAAGATCTGGGCAGCGAGCAGTACTTC.

CDR3 coding DNA: TGTGCCAGCAGCCAGACAAGCCGGTCGGGGGTGTACGCCGGGGAGCTGTTTTTT. Its translation is CASSQTSRSGVYAGELFF. The V call is TRBV3-1 (or the pseudogene TRBV3-2), the J call TRBJ2-2; D possibly corresponds to TRBD2 (6 bases). This CDR3 has 18 residues. Trimming cost V 3 bases and J 6 bases, with 23 bases left between them. Germline CDR1 and CDR2: LGHDT and YNNKEL (reference sequence).

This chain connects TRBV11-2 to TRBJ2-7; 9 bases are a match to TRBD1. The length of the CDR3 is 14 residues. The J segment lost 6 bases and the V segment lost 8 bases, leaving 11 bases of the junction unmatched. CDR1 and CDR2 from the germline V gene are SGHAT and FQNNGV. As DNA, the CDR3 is TGTGCCAGCGGACAGGGGTCGAAAACCGCCGAGCAGTACTTC. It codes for CASGQGSKTAEQYF.

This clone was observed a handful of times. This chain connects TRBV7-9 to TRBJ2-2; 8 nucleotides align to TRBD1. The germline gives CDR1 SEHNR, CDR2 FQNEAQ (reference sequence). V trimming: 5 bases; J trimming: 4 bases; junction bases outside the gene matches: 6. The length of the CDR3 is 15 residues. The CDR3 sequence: CASSLGQGSTGELFF. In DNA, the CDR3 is TGTGCCAGCAGCCTAGGACAGGGTAGCACCGGGGAGCTGTTTTTT.

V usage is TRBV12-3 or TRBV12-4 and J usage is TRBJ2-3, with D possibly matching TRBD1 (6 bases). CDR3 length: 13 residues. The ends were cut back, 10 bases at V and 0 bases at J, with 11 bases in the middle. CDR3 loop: CATQQGSTDTQYF. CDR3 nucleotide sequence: TGTGCCACCCAACAGGGAAGCACAGATACGCAGTATTTT.

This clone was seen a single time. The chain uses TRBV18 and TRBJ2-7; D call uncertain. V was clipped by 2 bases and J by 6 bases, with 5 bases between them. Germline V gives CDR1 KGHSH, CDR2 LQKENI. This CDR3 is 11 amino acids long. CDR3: CASSPLIEQYF. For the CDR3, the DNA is TGTGCCAGCTCACCATTAATCGAGCAGTACTTC.